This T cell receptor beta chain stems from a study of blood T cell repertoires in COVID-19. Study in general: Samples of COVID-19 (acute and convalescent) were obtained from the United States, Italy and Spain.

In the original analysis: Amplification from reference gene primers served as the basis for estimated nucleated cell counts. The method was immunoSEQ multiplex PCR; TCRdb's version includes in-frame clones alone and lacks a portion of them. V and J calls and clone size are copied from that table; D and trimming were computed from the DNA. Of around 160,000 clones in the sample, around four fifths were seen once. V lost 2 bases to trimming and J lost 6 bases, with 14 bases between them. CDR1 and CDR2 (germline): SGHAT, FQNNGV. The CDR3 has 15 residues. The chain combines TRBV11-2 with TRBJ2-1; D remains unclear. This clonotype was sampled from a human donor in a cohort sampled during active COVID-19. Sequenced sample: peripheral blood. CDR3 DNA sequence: TGTGCCAGCAGCTTATCCAGGAACCCTGGCAATGAGCAGTTCTTC. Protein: CASSLSRNPGNEQFF.